This T cell receptor beta chain derives from a study of OX40 agonist ivuxolimab in advanced cancers. Findings of the study overall: On average, CD8+ T cells had more expanded clones than CD4+. Still undetermined is the antigen specificity of the expanded peripheral T cells.

CDR3 length equals 16 residues. The V and J ends lost 7 bases and 1 base, in that order; junction bases with no gene match: 6. CDR1 is SGHRS and CDR2 is YFSETQ in the germline V gene. Sequencing used immunoSEQ multiplex PCR; TCRdb keeps in-frame clones, though not all of them. The sample yields approximately 74,000 clones, over 75% seen once. People who had autoimmune disease history or systemic immunosuppression were excluded. Baseline, cycle 4 day 1, and cycle 7 day 1 were the blood sampling points. Notes on this clone: The antigen remains undetermined.

The sequence came from an adult with an advanced solid tumor such as melanoma, head and neck, liver or kidney cancer. The chain combines TRBV5-1 with TRBJ2-2, with 11 positions matching TRBD2. The sequencing here drew on CD4+ or CD8+ T cells sorted from blood, taken in a trial of the OX40 agonist ivuxolimab. The chain's CDR3 is CASSASGGMNTGELFF. CDR3 nucleotide sequence: TGCGCCAGCTCCGCTAGCGGGGGGATGAACACCGGGGAGCTGTTTTTT.